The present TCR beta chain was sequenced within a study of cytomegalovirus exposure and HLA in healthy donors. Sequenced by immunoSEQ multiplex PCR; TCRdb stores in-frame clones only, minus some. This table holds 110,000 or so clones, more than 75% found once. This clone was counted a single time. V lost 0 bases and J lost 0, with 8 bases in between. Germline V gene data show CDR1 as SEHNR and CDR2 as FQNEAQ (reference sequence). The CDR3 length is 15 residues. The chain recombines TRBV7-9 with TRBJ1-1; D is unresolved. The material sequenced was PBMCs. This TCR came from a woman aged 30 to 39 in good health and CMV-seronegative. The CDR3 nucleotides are TGTGCCAGCAGCTTAGCTCGAGACATGAACACTGAAGCTTTCTTT. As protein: CASSLARDMNTEAFF.